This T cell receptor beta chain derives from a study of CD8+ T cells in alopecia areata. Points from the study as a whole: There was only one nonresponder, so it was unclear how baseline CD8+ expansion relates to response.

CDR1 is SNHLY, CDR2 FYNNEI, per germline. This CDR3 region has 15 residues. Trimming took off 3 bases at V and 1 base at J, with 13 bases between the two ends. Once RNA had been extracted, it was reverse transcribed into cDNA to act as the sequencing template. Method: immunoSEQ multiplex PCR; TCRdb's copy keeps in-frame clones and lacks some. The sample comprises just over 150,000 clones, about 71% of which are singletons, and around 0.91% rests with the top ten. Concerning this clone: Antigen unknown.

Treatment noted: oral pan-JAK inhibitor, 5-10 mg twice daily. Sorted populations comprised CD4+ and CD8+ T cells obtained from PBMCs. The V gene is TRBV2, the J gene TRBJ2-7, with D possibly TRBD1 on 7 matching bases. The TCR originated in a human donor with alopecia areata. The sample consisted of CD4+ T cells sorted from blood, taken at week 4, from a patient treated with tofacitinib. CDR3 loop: CASSDRAGGSYEQYF. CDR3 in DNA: TGTGCCAGCAGTGATCGGGCAGGGGGGTCCTACGAGCAGTACTTC.